Following are 25 T cell receptor beta chains from one sample sequenced in a study of cytomegalovirus exposure and HLA in healthy donors. Amplification used 60 Vbeta primers and 13 Jbeta primers. Assay used: immunoSEQ multiplex PCR; TCRdb lists only in-frame clones, some missing. Of 130,000 to 150,000 clones in the sample, roughly three quarters were seen once. Sequencing used PBMCs. Source of these receptors: a man aged 18 to 29 in good health and CMV-seronegative.

The gene calls are TRBV5-6 and TRBJ2-7, with 8 nucleotides matching TRBD2. CDR3 length: 12 amino acids. Germline V gene lookup returns CDR1 SGHDT and CDR2 YYEEEE. After removal of 7 bases from V and 6 bases from J, the junction contained 6 bases not matched to a gene. The CDR3 protein is CASLGLASEQYF. As DNA, the CDR3 is TGTGCCAGCCTCGGACTAGCTAGCGAGCAGTACTTC.

The rearrangement joins TRBV7-3 to TRBJ2-4, with D tentatively TRBD2 (5 bases). CDR1 and CDR2 (germline): SGHTA, FQGTGA. The germline V and J ends were trimmed by 6 bases and 0 bases, with 6 bases remaining between them. The CDR3 is 13 residues long. CDR3 in amino acids: CASSGLAKNIQYF. The CDR3 DNA reads TGTGCCAGCAGTGGACTAGCCAAAAACATTCAGTACTTC.

V and J are TRBV9 and TRBJ2-1, with TRBD2 identical over 8 bases. Germline V gene lookup returns CDR1 SGDLS and CDR2 YYNGEE. This CDR3 has 16 residues. Trimming took 4 bases from V and 2 from J; bases not matched to a gene: 8. CDR3 amino acids: CASSPLTSEPYNEQFF. The CDR3, as DNA: TGTGCCAGCAGCCCACTGACTAGCGAACCCTACAATGAGCAGTTCTTC.

The chain has TRBV27 and TRBJ2-5, with 8 bases lining up with TRBD1. Looked up from germline, CDR1 is MNHEY and CDR2 is SMNVEV (reference sequence). V lost 2 bases, J lost 11 bases, and 10 bases stayed unmatched. The CDR3 contains 14 residues. CDR3 residues: CASSLRTGPVEQYF. CDR3 DNA sequence: TGTGCCAGCAGTTTACGGACAGGGCCCGTGGAGCAGTACTTC.

This clone turned up a few times. V gene TRBV6-6 combines with J gene TRBJ2-1, with TRBD2 matching 7 bases. Germline V gives CDR1 MNHNY, CDR2 SVGAGI (reference sequence). J gave up 10 bases and V 4 bases, and 7 bases lay outside the gene matches. This CDR3 comprises 13 residues. The DNA for the CDR3 is TGTGCCAGCAGTTCCACTAGCGTAGGCGAGCAGTTCTTC. Translated, it gives CASSSTSVGEQFF.

The rearrangement links TRBV5-6 to TRBJ2-3; tentatively, D is TRBD2 (6 bases). The CDR3 contains 16 residues. V lost 4 bases and J lost 2, with 17 bases in between. Germline values: CDR1 SGHDT, CDR2 YYEEEE. The CDR3, as DNA: TGTGCCAGCAGCCTCCGAAATAGCGGTCTCACAGATACGCAGTATTTT. Protein sequence: CASSLRNSGLTDTQYF. Using reference TRBV5-6 and TRBJ2-3 for the parts outside the CDR3, the full variable domain is DAGVTQSPTHLIKTRGQQVTLRCSPKSGHDTVSWYQQALGQGPQFIFQYYEEEERQRGNFPDRFSGHQFPNYSSELNVNALLLGDSALYLCASSLRNSGLTDTQYFGPGTRLTVL.

Only a few counts were recorded for this clone. This rearrangement joins TRBV6-1 to TRBJ1-5; D is ambiguous. CDR3 length: 15 amino acids. V was clipped by 4 bases and J by 2 bases, with 12 bases between them. CDR1 and CDR2 (germline): MNHNS, SASEGT. The CDR3 coding sequence is TGTGCCAGCAGTGGAATAATGGCGGGCAATCAGCCCCAGCATTTT. Translation gives CASSGIMAGNQPQHF.

The chain employs TRBV19 and TRBJ1-1, with D maybe TRBD1 (5 bases). In germline, CDR1 is LNHDA, CDR2 SQIVND (reference sequence). The length of the CDR3 is 15 residues. Between the trimmed V and J ends, which lost 5 bases and 0 bases, there was a span of 13 bases. The CDR3 DNA reads as TGTGCCAGTAGTCGGGGGTTATCCATGAACACTGAAGCTTTCTTT. Its protein is CASSRGLSMNTEAFF.

The chain recombines TRBV6-5 with TRBJ1-3; D is unclear. With 7 bases removed from V and 4 bases from J, the gap between germline ends came to 11 bases. This CDR3 comprises 13 residues. Germline values: CDR1 MNHEY, CDR2 SVGAGI. The CDR3 protein is CASISGYGNTIYF. CDR3 sequence (DNA): TGTGCCAGCATCTCAGGTTACGGAAACACCATATATTTT.

The rearrangement uses TRBV7-9 and TRBJ1-2; unclear D gene. Trimming removed 1 base from V and 4 bases from J, with 13 bases in between. This CDR3 is 15 amino acids long. The germline gives CDR1 SEHNR, CDR2 FQNEAQ (reference sequence). CDR3 in DNA: TGTGCCAGCAGCTTAGTATCGGGGAGAGGCTATGGCTACACCTTC. Protein product: CASSLVSGRGYGYTF.

This clone was found a few times. This chain joins TRBV27 and TRBJ2-7; D call uncertain. This CDR3 has 14 residues. Germline CDR1 reads MNHEY; CDR2 reads SMNVEV (reference sequence). V lost 5 bases and J 2 bases, leaving 13 bases between the germline ends. The CDR3 sequence is CASSEASFPYEQYF. In DNA, the CDR3 is TGTGCCAGCAGTGAGGCGTCCTTCCCCTACGAGCAGTACTTC.

CDR3 residues: CASSLALGSSYEQYF. CDR3 DNA sequence: TGTGCCAGCAGCTTAGCGCTAGGCAGCTCCTACGAGCAGTACTTC. V is TRBV7-2 and J is TRBJ2-7; D gene ambiguous. The ends were cut back, 0 bases at V and 0 bases at J, with 9 bases in the middle. The CDR3 has 15 residues. Looked up from germline, CDR1 is SGHTA and CDR2 is FQGNSA.

V and J are TRBV5-6 and TRBJ2-3; 8 bases agree with TRBD2. The CDR3 is 15 residues long. Germline CDR1 is SGHDT and CDR2 is YYEEEE. After removal of 4 bases from V and 7 bases from J, the junction contained 11 bases not matched to a gene. CDR3 amino acids: CASSPTSGPGYTQYF. The CDR3 coding sequence is TGTGCCAGCAGCCCAACTAGCGGCCCGGGATATACGCAGTATTTT.

V and J are TRBV14 and TRBJ2-1; TRBD2 matches at 9 bases. The V and J ends lost 1 base and 11 bases, in that order; junction bases with no gene match: 12. Germline-derived CDR1 and CDR2 are SGHDN and FVKESK. The CDR3 spans 16 residues. Here the CDR3 reads CASSQGLAGVVIKQFF. CDR3 DNA: TGTGCCAGCAGCCAAGGGTTAGCGGGAGTCGTAATAAAGCAGTTCTTC. Full variable domain (rest looked up from reference TRBV14 and TRBJ2-1): EAGVTQFPSHSVIEKGQTVTLRCDPISGHDNLYWYRRVMGKEIKFLLHFVKESKQDESGMPNNRFLAERTGGTYSTLKVQPAELEDSGVYFCASSQGLAGVVIKQFFGPGTRLTVL.

V and J are TRBV6-5 and TRBJ2-5; D perhaps matches TRBD2 (5 bases). Germline V gene lookup returns CDR1 MNHEY and CDR2 SVGAGI. The CDR3 is 14 amino acids. Trimming removed 3 bases from V and 0 bases from J, with 8 bases in between. The CDR3 protein is CASSYRGYQETQYF. The CDR3, as DNA: TGTGCCAGCAGTTATCGGGGTTACCAAGAGACCCAGTACTTC.

This rearrangement joins TRBV19 to TRBJ1-5; 7 nucleotides align to TRBD1. The CDR3 extends over 15 amino acids. The J segment lost 5 bases and the V segment lost 4 bases, leaving 8 bases of the junction unmatched. Looked up from germline, CDR1 is LNHDA and CDR2 is SQIVND (reference sequence). The CDR3 sequence: CASSTYSGTDQPQHF. For the CDR3, the DNA is TGTGCCAGTAGTACTTATTCCGGGACAGATCAGCCCCAGCATTTT.

The V gene is TRBV28, the J gene TRBJ1-1; TRBD1 matches at 9 bases. V lost 3 bases and J lost 3; bases outside the gene matches: 8. Germline-derived CDR1 and CDR2 are MDHEN and SYDVKM. The CDR3 covers 16 residues. The CDR3 region is CASSFRSQGADTEAFF. In nucleotides, the CDR3 is TGTGCCAGCAGTTTTCGATCACAGGGGGCGGACACTGAAGCTTTCTTT.

The J gene is TRBJ2-1, the V gene TRBV5-1; tentative D call: TRBD2 (6 bases). V lost 4 bases and J lost 5, with 19 bases in between. Germline V gene sequence: CDR1 SGHRS, CDR2 YFSETQ. The CDR3 covers 16 residues. CDR3: CASSLTTGTDNNEQFF. The CDR3 nucleotides read TGCGCCAGCAGCCTTACTACTGGGACTGACAACAATGAGCAGTTCTTC.

A note on this clone: This CDR3 is also generated by other DNA sequences in the sample. The chain uses TRBV7-3 and TRBJ2-1, with 11 bases identical to TRBD2. The V gene's germline CDR1 is SGHTA and CDR2 FQGTGA. The CDR3 runs to 14 residues. V was pared by 3 bases and J by 7 bases, with 2 bases of the junction left unmatched. The DNA for the CDR3 is TGTGCCAGCAGCTTGACTAGCGGGGTAAATGAGCAGTTCTTC. This codes for CASSLTSGVNEQFF.

The V call is TRBV6-5, the J call TRBJ2-7, with 11 bases fitting TRBD1. Germline V CDR1 and CDR2: MNHEY, SVGAGI. The CDR3 totals 15 residues. With 2 bases clipped from V and 3 bases from J, the junction kept 3 bases outside the gene matches. CDR3: CASSYGTGGIYEQYF. CDR3 nucleotide sequence: TGTGCCAGCAGTTACGGGACAGGGGGTATCTACGAGCAGTACTTC.

V gene TRBV27 combines with J gene TRBJ1-2; 7 bases fit TRBD1. The V gene end was trimmed by 5 bases and the J gene end by 4 bases; junction bases not matched to a gene: 13. There are 16 residues in the CDR3. CDR1 MNHEY and CDR2 SMNVEV come from the germline V gene (reference sequence). The CDR3 reads CASSPLEGAGIYGYTF. CDR3 nucleotides: TGTGCCAGCAGTCCCCTTGAGGGGGCGGGGATCTATGGCTACACCTTC.

V is TRBV4-1 and J is TRBJ2-7; D is undetermined. CDR1 MGHRA and CDR2 YSYEKL come from the germline V gene. The CDR3 covers 14 residues. V lost 6 bases and J lost 0, with 12 bases in between. The CDR3 region is CASRPTLVSYEQYF. The CDR3 DNA reads as TGCGCCAGCAGACCGACACTGGTCTCCTACGAGCAGTACTTC.

J is TRBJ1-2 and V is TRBV6-5, with a possible D match to TRBD1 (6 bases). Germline values: CDR1 MNHEY, CDR2 SVGAGI. V gave up 8 bases and J gave up 2 bases, with 15 bases separating them. This CDR3 region has 14 residues. CDR3 in DNA: TGTGCCAGCTCTGCAGGGGTAGGAAACTATGGCTACACCTTC. It codes for CASSAGVGNYGYTF.

On this clone itself: The junction and the germline gene differ at one end; a read error may be behind it. The sample has other DNA sequences that encode this CDR3 too. V gene TRBV6-1 combines with J gene TRBJ1-6; no firm D call. Germline V gene lookup returns CDR1 MNHNS and CDR2 SASEGT. This CDR3 region has 18 residues. The CDR3 loop is CASSERQQSKSYNSPLHF. CDR3 nucleotide sequence: TGTGCCAGCAGTGAACGTCAACAGAGTAAATCCTATAATTCCCCCCTCCACTTT.

This clone was counted only a few times. The rearrangement joins TRBV19 to TRBJ2-5; 10 bases line up with TRBD1. The J call may be incorrect, as the DNA end agrees better with TRBJ2-7. Looked up from germline, CDR1 is LNHDA and CDR2 is SQIVND (reference sequence). This CDR3 spans 16 amino acids. For the CDR3, the DNA is TGTGCCAGTAGTCCTACACCGGGACAGGGGAGGGACGAGCAGTACTTC. It encodes CASSPTPGQGRDEQYF.